The source of this TCR beta chain is a study of T cell responses to AZD1222 COVID-19 vaccine. Study-wide findings and caveats: The donors showed a predominance of white British ancestry and of females, with possible underestimation of clonal diversity.

On this clone: What it binds is not known.

Germline CDR1 reads LGHDT; CDR2 reads YNNKEL (reference sequence). Trimming left V 1 base short and J 2 bases short, with 6 bases between. This CDR3 is built from 13 residues. Profiling relied on immunoSEQ multiplex PCR, and the TCRdb table lists in-frame clones only, not all of them. The table records roughly 140,000 clones, around 88% of them present only once. V is TRBV3-1 (or the pseudogene TRBV3-2) and J is TRBJ2-7; D ambiguous. The sequence was collected from an adult in good health. This specimen was peripheral blood, taken on day 0 of MenACWY control vaccination. The CDR3 DNA is TGTGCCAGCAGCCAAGCCTGGACCTACGAGCAGTACTTC. This translates into CASSQAWTYEQYF.